The 25 T cell receptor beta chains presented below share a single source sample, sequenced in a study of blood T cell repertoires in COVID-19. The repertoire was sequenced with immunoSEQ multiplex PCR; TCRdb's copy has only in-frame clones and lacks some. Among about 240,000 clones listed, roughly 80% were seen once. Sequenced material: peripheral blood. Receptor source: a woman between 18 and 30 years old with acute or convalescent COVID-19.

This clone was observed a few times. The chain links TRBV25-1 to TRBJ1-4; D gene unclear. V lost 1 base and J 5 bases, leaving 20 bases between the germline ends. The CDR3 length is 18 residues. Germline assignment: CDR1 MGHDK and CDR2 SYGVNS. CDR3: CASSESTMRDLWNEKLFF. The CDR3 nucleotides read TGTGCCAGCAGTGAATCTACGATGAGGGATCTTTGGAATGAAAAACTGTTTTTT.

In regard to this clone: In the same sample, other DNA sequences code for this CDR3. The V call is TRBV5-5, the J call TRBJ2-7; TRBD2 aligns across 9 bases. Losses at the gene ends were 4 bases for V and 12 bases for J; bases not matched to a gene: 11. The V gene's germline CDR1 is SGHKS and CDR2 YYEKEE (reference sequence). The CDR3 length is 13 residues. The DNA of the CDR3 is TGTGCCAGCAGCCCAGTCATAGCGGGAGTAATGTACTTC. Protein sequence: CASSPVIAGVMYF.

The chain carries TRBV5-1 and TRBJ2-2, with D possibly matching TRBD2 (6 bases). CDR1 is SGHRS, CDR2 YFSETQ, per germline. V lost 0 bases and J lost 5, with 8 bases in between. This CDR3 is built from 14 residues. The CDR3 sequence: CASSLGLETGELFF. The CDR3 DNA sequence: TGCGCCAGCAGCTTGGGACTAGAGACCGGGGAGCTGTTTTTT.

The rearrangement joins TRBV7-6 to TRBJ2-1, with a weak D call TRBD2 (5 bases). This CDR3 is built from 14 residues. V was pared by 5 bases and J by 5 bases, with 13 bases between. Germline CDR1 reads SGHVS; CDR2 reads FNYEAQ. CDR3 coding DNA: TGTGCCAGCAGCCGAGGACTCAAGAACAATGAGCAGTTCTTC. This sequence encodes CASSRGLKNNEQFF.

This clone came up many times. This chain joins TRBV19 and TRBJ1-2; 7 bases line up with TRBD1. This CDR3 comprises 17 residues. Losses at the gene ends were 6 bases for V and 1 base for J; bases not matched to a gene: 14. Per germline, CDR1 LNHDA and CDR2 SQIVND (reference sequence). The CDR3 sequence is CASRSGQNRNYNYGYTF. CDR3 DNA: TGTGCCAGTAGATCGGGACAGAACCGGAACTATAACTATGGCTACACCTTC.

This clone was found a few times. This chain uses TRBV2 with TRBJ1-1, with D hard to call. Trimming took 5 bases from V and 1 from J, leaving 8 bases between them. Germline lookup yields CDR1 SNHLY and CDR2 FYNNEI. The CDR3 length is 13 residues. The chain's CDR3 is CASSPGRNTEAFF. The CDR3 DNA is TGTGCCAGCAGTCCAGGCAGGAACACTGAAGCTTTCTTT.

The chain is built from TRBV6-6 and TRBJ2-1; 8 nucleotides match TRBD2. The ends lost 3 bases at V and 7 bases at J; junction bases unmatched: 8. Germline V gene lookup returns CDR1 MNHNY and CDR2 SVGAGI (reference sequence). The CDR3 covers 15 residues. Here the CDR3 reads CASSYESGGWNEQFF. Here the CDR3 DNA reads TGTGCCAGCAGTTATGAGTCGGGAGGGTGGAATGAGCAGTTCTTC.

The CDR3 DNA sequence: TGTGCCAGCAGCCGACTTACCTCTGGGGCCAACGTCCTGACTTTC. Residues: CASSRLTSGANVLTF. This chain connects TRBV27 to TRBJ2-6; D is ambiguous. The CDR3 has 15 residues. The V and J ends lost 6 bases and 0 bases respectively, with 9 bases between them. The germline CDR1 and CDR2 sequences are MNHEY and SMNVEV (reference sequence).

The chain has TRBV2 and TRBJ2-1, with 11 bases lining up with TRBD2. The germline V gene has CDR1 SNHLY and CDR2 FYNNEI. J gave up 0 bases and V 2 bases, and 3 bases lay outside the gene matches. The CDR3 is made up of 17 amino acids. The CDR3 DNA reads TGTGCCAGCAGTGAAAACCTAGCGGGGGGCTCCTACAATGAGCAGTTCTTC. Protein sequence: CASSENLAGGSYNEQFF. Complete variable domain (other parts from reference TRBV2 and TRBJ2-1): EPEVTQTPSHQVTQMGQEVILRCVPISNHLYFYWYRQILGQKVEFLVSFYNNEISEKSEIFDDQFSVERPDGSNFTLKIRSTKLEDSAMYFCASSENLAGGSYNEQFFGPGTRLTVL.

V usage is TRBV2 and J usage is TRBJ1-5; unclear D gene. V was trimmed by 2 bases and J by 7 bases, leaving 12 bases between them. This CDR3 spans 14 amino acids. The germline CDR1 and CDR2 sequences are SNHLY and FYNNEI. The DNA for the CDR3 is TGTGCCAGCAGTGAAAACGCGGGTAGCCAGCCCCAGCATTTT. This sequence encodes CASSENAGSQPQHF.

This clone was seen once. The genes are TRBV18 and TRBJ2-7, with a tentative D call TRBD1 (5 bases). This CDR3 contains 15 residues. CDR1 and CDR2 (germline): KGHSH, LQKENI. Trimming removed 1 base from V and 3 bases from J, with 13 bases in between. The CDR3 is CASSPRAGLSYEQYF. DNA for the CDR3: TGTGCCAGCTCACCACGAGCAGGGTTGAGCTACGAGCAGTACTTC.

This clone was counted once. The chain couples TRBV10-3 to TRBJ1-1; TRBD1 matches at 8 bases. This CDR3 is built from 14 residues. The V gene end was trimmed by 5 bases and the J gene end by 1 base; junction bases not matched to a gene: 3. CDR1 ENHRY and CDR2 SYGVKD come from the germline V gene. For the CDR3, the DNA is TGTGCCATCAGTAGGACAGGGTCGAACACTGAAGCTTTCTTT. Translation: CAISRTGSNTEAFF.

The chain carries TRBV18 and TRBJ2-7; 9 nucleotides agree with TRBD2. The trim removed 0 bases at V and 2 bases at J, leaving 2 bases unmatched. This CDR3 has 15 residues. CDR1 and CDR2 from the germline V gene are KGHSH and LQKENI. CDR3 protein: CASSPPASGTYEQYF. CDR3 sequence (DNA): TGTGCCAGCTCACCACCGGCTAGCGGGACCTACGAGCAGTACTTC.

The gene calls are TRBV28 and TRBJ1-1, with 9 bases fitting TRBD1. Germline CDR1 is MDHEN and CDR2 is SYDVKM. The CDR3 length is 17 residues. With 2 bases clipped from V and 4 bases from J, the junction kept 11 bases outside the gene matches. The CDR3 is CASSLPDRGKWGTEAFF. The CDR3 DNA follows: TGTGCCAGCAGTTTACCGGACAGGGGTAAGTGGGGCACTGAAGCTTTCTTT.

J is TRBJ1-2 and V is TRBV24-1; perhaps TRBD1 as D (5 bases). The V gene lost 9 bases and the J gene lost 5 bases, with 24 bases spanning the gap. Per germline, CDR1 KGHDR and CDR2 SFDVKD. This CDR3 is built from 16 residues. The CDR3 bases are TGTGCCACCGGGGGGGGTAACGGCCCGGACCGGTATGGCTACACCTTC. It is translated as CATGGGNGPDRYGYTF.

The chain joins TRBV24-1 to TRBJ1-2; TRBD1 aligns across 11 bases. V shed 7 bases, J shed 7 bases, and the junction held 7 bases outside the gene matches. The CDR3 sequence is 14 residues long. Germline lookup yields CDR1 KGHDR and CDR2 SFDVKD. The CDR3 nucleotides read TGTGCCACCAGGGGACAGGGGGTCCTTGGTGGCTACACCTTC. It is translated as CATRGQGVLGGYTF.

V usage is TRBV7-9 and J usage is TRBJ2-7; 8 nucleotides match TRBD1. The germline V gene has CDR1 SEHNR and CDR2 FQNEAQ (reference sequence). The CDR3 has 14 residues. V trimming: 7 bases; J trimming: 0 bases; junction bases outside the gene matches: 5. CDR3 sequence: CASTDREISYEQYF. CDR3 bases: TGTGCCAGCACGGACAGGGAGATCTCCTACGAGCAGTACTTC.

The chain couples TRBV27 to TRBJ1-6; unclear D gene. CDR3 size: 14 residues. V was clipped by 4 bases and J by 7 bases, with 11 bases between them. The germline V gene has CDR1 MNHEY and CDR2 SMNVEV (reference sequence). The CDR3 sequence: CASSYSRLNSPLHF. CDR3 bases: TGTGCCAGCAGTTACAGCCGCCTCAATTCACCCCTCCACTTT.

This chain links TRBV5-1 with TRBJ2-5; D perhaps matches TRBD2 (5 bases). V dropped 1 base and J dropped 2 bases, with 12 bases sitting between them. There are 15 residues in the CDR3. Germline assignment: CDR1 SGHRS and CDR2 YFSETQ. CDR3 nucleotide sequence: TGCGCCAGCAGCTTGCCCTTCGGGGAGCAAGAGACCCAGTACTTC. Translated: CASSLPFGEQETQYF.

V usage is TRBV27 and J usage is TRBJ2-7; 7 positions agree with TRBD2. The CDR3 sequence is 15 residues long. From germline, CDR1 is MNHEY and CDR2 SMNVEV (reference sequence). V dropped 2 bases and J dropped 2; count of bases not matched to a gene: 6. The CDR3 nucleotides read TGTGCCAGCAGTTTAAGGGCGGGAGTCGCCTACGAGCAGTACTTC. It codes for CASSLRAGVAYEQYF.

The chain employs TRBV9 and TRBJ1-3; 9 bases agree with TRBD1. Germline V gene lookup returns CDR1 SGDLS and CDR2 YYNGEE. There are 14 residues in the CDR3. Unmatched junction bases numbered 1, after V lost 6 bases and J lost 0 bases. The CDR3 DNA sequence: TGTGCCAGCAACAGGGGGCCCTCTGGAAACACCATATATTTT. Translated, it gives CASNRGPSGNTIYF.

V and J are TRBV29-1 and TRBJ2-7; TRBD1 aligns across 7 bases. The ends lost 4 bases at V and 4 bases at J; junction bases unmatched: 7. The CDR3 loop spans 13 amino acids. Germline values: CDR1 SQVTM, CDR2 ANQGSEA. CDR3 sequence: CSVVKGQRYEQYF. The CDR3 region has the DNA TGCAGCGTTGTTAAGGGACAGAGATACGAGCAGTACTTC.

This chain uses TRBV6-1 with TRBJ2-5; a weak D match, TRBD1 (5 bases). The germline V gene encodes CDR1 MNHNS and CDR2 SASEGT. Trimming shortened V by 0 bases and J by 2 bases, and 22 bases separated the two germline ends. The CDR3 spans 19 residues. The CDR3 reads CASSEAHVLTVLEQETQYF. DNA for the CDR3: TGTGCCAGCAGTGAAGCGCACGTATTGACAGTGCTTGAACAAGAGACCCAGTACTTC.

This chain joins TRBV30 and TRBJ1-6; TRBD1 might be the D (6 bases). Germline CDR1 reads GTSNPN; CDR2 reads SVGIG (reference sequence). The CDR3 runs to 13 residues. Trimming left V 1 base short and J 5 bases short, with 6 bases between. CDR3 residues: CAWSAGDNSPLHF. CDR3 nucleotides: TGTGCCTGGAGTGCAGGGGATAATTCACCCCTCCACTTT.

The chain carries TRBV5-5 and TRBJ2-7; D may be TRBD1 (6 bases). The CDR3 runs 15 residues. Germline CDR1 SGHKS, CDR2 YYEKEE (reference sequence). The ends were cut back, 0 bases at V and 0 bases at J, with 10 bases in the middle. CDR3 loop: CASSLALGHSYEQYF. The CDR3 DNA follows: TGTGCCAGCAGCTTGGCCCTGGGACACTCCTACGAGCAGTACTTC.